The 32 T cell receptor beta chains listed next were all sequenced from one sample in a study of blood T cell repertoires in COVID-19. Clones were read by immunoSEQ multiplex PCR, and TCRdb kept only the in-frame ones, dropping some. The data contain a few hundred thousand clones, approximately 88% of them singletons. Sample: peripheral blood. These receptor sequences come from a woman between 50 and 59 years old with COVID-19, enrolled during active disease.

This chain links TRBV6-6 with TRBJ2-7, with D maybe TRBD2 (6 bases). There are 14 residues in the CDR3. V was trimmed by 5 bases and J by 2 bases, leaving 13 bases between them. Germline CDR1 is MNHNY and CDR2 is SVGAGI (reference sequence). The CDR3 sequence: CASSPRDSPYEQYF. The CDR3 DNA is TGTGCCAGCAGTCCTCGGGACTCCCCCTACGAGCAGTACTTC.

V and J are TRBV11-3 and TRBJ2-2; no reliable D call. The CDR3 loop spans 13 amino acids. The V end was cut by 1 base, the J end by 4 bases, with 4 bases between. In germline, CDR1 is SGHNT, CDR2 YENEEA. The CDR3 sequence is CASSLVVTGELFF. The CDR3 DNA reads as TGTGCCAGCAGCTTAGTCGTCACCGGGGAGCTGTTTTTT.

The chain is built from TRBV24-1 and TRBJ2-7; TRBD1 aligns across 10 bases. V lost 5 bases to trimming and J lost 7 bases; unmatched junction nucleotides: 10. This CDR3 is 15 amino acids long. In germline, CDR1 is KGHDR, CDR2 SFDVKD. CDR3 sequence reads: CATSAGQGGFWEQYF. The CDR3 nucleotides are TGTGCCACCAGTGCCGGACAGGGGGGGTTCTGGGAGCAGTACTTC.

This clone showed up just once. Here the CDR3 DNA reads TGTGCCAGCAGCCAGGACCCATACAGGGCTAATTCACCCCTCCACTTT. Translated: CASSQDPYRANSPLHF. The chain carries TRBV3-1 (or the pseudogene TRBV3-2) and TRBJ1-6, with TRBD1 as a possible D gene (6 bases). V dropped 3 bases and J dropped 6 bases, with 15 bases sitting between them. Per the germline V gene, CDR1 is LGHDT and CDR2 is YNNKEL (reference sequence). This CDR3 spans 16 amino acids.

The rearrangement joins TRBV6-1 to TRBJ1-3; TRBD1 matches 8 bases. The junction had 5 bases not matched to a gene; V was cut back by 0 bases and J by 7 bases. The CDR3 sequence is 15 residues long. The germline CDR1 and CDR2 sequences are MNHNS and SASEGT. Here the CDR3 reads CASSEARQGPNTIYF. The CDR3 bases are TGTGCCAGCAGTGAAGCCCGACAGGGGCCCAACACCATATATTTT.

CDR3 amino acids: CASSLAGQIGNTIYF. The CDR3 bases are TGCGCCAGCAGCTTGGCCGGACAGATAGGAAACACCATATATTTT. This chain uses TRBV5-1 with TRBJ1-3; the D gene is possibly TRBD1 (6 bases). The ends were cut back, 0 bases at V and 4 bases at J, with 11 bases in the middle. This CDR3 has 15 residues. The germline V gene encodes CDR1 SGHRS and CDR2 YFSETQ.

This chain links TRBV5-1 with TRBJ2-3, with 7 bases lining up with TRBD1. CDR1 and CDR2 (germline): SGHRS, YFSETQ. There are 16 residues in the CDR3. V lost 0 bases, J lost 3 bases, and 7 bases stayed unmatched. CDR3 sequence reads: CASSLVGTDKTDTQYF. The CDR3, as DNA: TGCGCCAGCAGCTTGGTAGGGACAGACAAGACAGATACGCAGTATTTT.

V gene TRBV4-2 combines with J gene TRBJ2-2; the D gene is possibly TRBD2 (6 bases). This CDR3 has 15 amino acids. Trimming removed 0 bases from V and 3 bases from J, with 8 bases in between. In germline, CDR1 is LGHNA, CDR2 YNFKEQ. As DNA, the CDR3 is TGTGCCAGCAGCCAAGACCGGAGGGACACCGGGGAGCTGTTTTTT. It is translated as CASSQDRRDTGELFF.

This chain links TRBV6-1 with TRBJ2-7, with D perhaps matching TRBD1 (5 bases). V was clipped by 4 bases and J by 2 bases, with 18 bases between them. Per germline, CDR1 MNHNS and CDR2 SASEGT. The CDR3 is 16 residues long. CDR3 sequence reads: CASSGRQISITYEQYF. In nucleotides, the CDR3 is TGTGCCAGCAGTGGGAGACAGATTTCGATTACCTACGAGCAGTACTTC.

The chain carries TRBV6-4 and TRBJ1-2; maybe TRBD1 (6 bases). Germline CDR1 MRHNA, CDR2 SNTAGT. V was cut by 5 bases and J by 3 bases, with 10 bases left in between. This CDR3 is built from 13 residues. The chain's CDR3 is CASSPNRDYGYTF. The CDR3, as DNA: TGTGCCAGCAGTCCGAACAGGGACTATGGCTACACCTTC.

The J gene is TRBJ2-2, the V gene TRBV6-1; a weak D match, TRBD1 (5 bases). Looked up from germline, CDR1 is MNHNS and CDR2 is SASEGT. The CDR3 runs 14 residues. V lost 0 bases to trimming and J lost 6 bases, with 8 bases between them. CDR3: CASSEAKGAGELFF. Written as DNA, the CDR3 is TGTGCCAGCAGTGAAGCGAAAGGGGCCGGGGAGCTGTTTTTT.

V gene TRBV28 combines with J gene TRBJ2-2; TRBD1 agrees at 10 bases. Germline V gene sequence: CDR1 MDHEN, CDR2 SYDVKM. The ends lost 5 bases at V and 7 bases at J; junction bases unmatched: 7. The CDR3 is 15 residues long. CDR3 sequence (DNA): TGTGCCAGCAGTCGACGGACAGGGGGGATCGGGGAGCTGTTTTTT. Amino acid sequence: CASSRRTGGIGELFF. Complete variable domain (other parts from reference TRBV28 and TRBJ2-2): DVKVTQSSRYLVKRTGEKVFLECVQDMDHENMFWYRQDPGLGLRLIYFSYDVKMKEKGDIPEGYSVSREKKERFSLILESASTNQTSMYLCASSRRTGGIGELFFGEGSRLTVL.

The rearrangement links TRBV14 to TRBJ1-3; unclear D gene. Per the germline V gene, CDR1 is SGHDN and CDR2 is FVKESK. The CDR3 length is 12 residues. The V gene lost 4 bases and the J gene lost 5 bases, with 6 bases spanning the gap. CDR3 bases: TGTGCCAGCAGCCTGGGCAGAAACACCATATATTTT. Residues: CASSLGRNTIYF.

V and J are TRBV6-2 or TRBV6-3 and TRBJ1-1; possibly TRBD1 for D (5 bases). V was pared by 0 bases and J by 0 bases, with 11 bases between. Germline CDR1 is MNHEY and CDR2 is SVGEGT. The length of the CDR3 is 16 residues. CDR3 nucleotide sequence: TGTGCCAGCAGTTACTCTTCGGGAGGGGTGAACACTGAAGCTTTCTTT. Translated: CASSYSSGGVNTEAFF.

The chain has TRBV2 and TRBJ1-2; possible D gene TRBD1, 6 bases. The CDR3 consists of 14 residues. V dropped 6 bases and J dropped 5 bases, with 16 bases sitting between them. Germline CDR1 SNHLY, CDR2 FYNNEI. DNA of the CDR3: TGTGCCAGCAGCAAAGGACAGTTGGAGTATGGCTACACCTTC. Translation gives CASSKGQLEYGYTF.

The chain is built from TRBV4-1 and TRBJ1-4, with D perhaps matching TRBD1 (6 bases). CDR3 length: 16 residues. Germline V gives CDR1 MGHRA, CDR2 YSYEKL. Trimming took off 5 bases at V and 5 bases at J, with 18 bases between the two ends. Here the CDR3 DNA reads TGCGCCAGCAGCTCTCACCCGGGGAGGGGGAATGAAAAACTGTTTTTT. Its protein is CASSSHPGRGNEKLFF.

The chain couples TRBV5-1 to TRBJ1-3, with 8 bases identical to TRBD1. Germline V gives CDR1 SGHRS, CDR2 YFSETQ. CDR3 length: 16 amino acids. J lost 0 bases, V lost 3 bases, and 5 bases had no gene match. CDR3 in DNA: TGCGCCAGCAGCTCGACCGGGACAGGCTCTGGAAACACCATATATTTT. This encodes CASSSTGTGSGNTIYF.

The chain carries TRBV6-5 and TRBJ1-5, with 9 nucleotides matching TRBD1. This CDR3 is built from 16 residues. Trimming at V came to 4 bases and at J to 0 bases, leaving 4 bases not matched to a gene. CDR1 and CDR2 (germline): MNHEY, SVGAGI. CDR3 loop: CASSLGDRDSNQPQHF. The CDR3 bases are TGTGCCAGCAGTTTGGGGGACAGGGATAGCAATCAGCCCCAGCATTTT.

V is TRBV5-1 and J is TRBJ1-6; D ambiguous. Germline CDR1 reads SGHRS; CDR2 reads YFSETQ. V shed 2 bases and J shed 7 bases, with 10 bases lying between them. CDR3 length: 14 residues. The CDR3 sequence is CASSFQFENSPLHF. In nucleotides, the CDR3 is TGCGCCAGCAGCTTTCAGTTCGAAAATTCACCCCTCCACTTT.

The J gene is TRBJ1-2, the V gene TRBV25-1, with D perhaps matching TRBD1 (6 bases). This CDR3 has 15 residues. The germline V gene has CDR1 MGHDK and CDR2 SYGVNS. The V and J ends lost 8 bases and 3 bases respectively, with 19 bases between them. Here the CDR3 DNA reads TGTGCCAGCCCCGGGACGGGACATCCGGACTATGGCTACACCTTC. It specifies CASPGTGHPDYGYTF.

This rearrangement joins TRBV3-1 (or the pseudogene TRBV3-2) to TRBJ2-1; perhaps TRBD2 as D (5 bases). The germline gives CDR1 LGHDT, CDR2 YNNKEL (reference sequence). This CDR3 has 14 amino acids. V lost 2 bases to trimming and J lost 15 bases, with 20 bases between them. The CDR3 DNA follows: TGTGCCAGCAGCCAATCCCCCCTAGCTCGGAGTGGGTTCTTC. It is translated as CASSQSPLARSGFF.

The chain couples TRBV6-6 to TRBJ1-1, with unresolved D. V was cut by 7 bases and J by 5 bases, with 14 bases left in between. Germline lookup yields CDR1 MNHNY and CDR2 SVGAGI (reference sequence). CDR3 length equals 13 residues. CDR3 loop: CASTPRRGTEAFF. CDR3 nucleotides: TGTGCCAGCACTCCACGACGAGGGACTGAAGCTTTCTTT.

The chain links TRBV6-1 to TRBJ1-5; 8 bases agree with TRBD1. Trimming at V came to 6 bases and at J to 7 bases, leaving 8 bases not matched to a gene. The germline gives CDR1 MNHNS, CDR2 SASEGT. The CDR3 loop spans 14 amino acids. The CDR3 region is CASSQDRVIQPQHF. The CDR3 DNA sequence: TGTGCCAGCAGCCAGGACAGGGTCATACAGCCCCAGCATTTT.

The V and J genes are TRBV10-2 and TRBJ2-3; D perhaps matches TRBD2 (5 bases). Trimming shortened V by 5 bases and J by 8 bases, and 14 bases separated the two germline ends. Looked up from germline, CDR1 is WSHSY and CDR2 is SAAADI. The CDR3 spans 13 residues. The CDR3 here is CASSTDFSSTQYF. The CDR3, as DNA: TGCGCCAGCAGTACGGACTTCAGCAGTACGCAGTATTTT.

J is TRBJ1-5 and V is TRBV28; a possible D gene is TRBD1 (6 bases). The germline V and J ends were trimmed by 6 bases and 7 bases, with 16 bases remaining between them. The CDR3 is 14 amino acids. Germline CDR1 MDHEN, CDR2 SYDVKM. The CDR3 DNA sequence: TGTGCCAGCAGGAGGGGGTCTACGAGCCAGCCCCAGCATTTT. Amino acid sequence: CASRRGSTSQPQHF.

This rearrangement joins TRBV6-6 to TRBJ2-5; 8 bases map to TRBD1. CDR3 length: 16 amino acids. V gave up 0 bases and J gave up 4 bases; unmatched junction bases: 7. Looked up from germline, CDR1 is MNHNY and CDR2 is SVGAGI (reference sequence). The CDR3 DNA sequence: TGTGCCAGCAGTTACTCGATAAGCCAGGGGGCAGAGACCCAGTACTTC. Residues: CASSYSISQGAETQYF.

The V call is TRBV6-1, the J call TRBJ1-2; weak D call: TRBD1 (6 bases). Trimming shortened V by 3 bases and J by 4 bases, and 15 bases separated the two germline ends. The CDR3 spans 15 residues. Germline V gene sequence: CDR1 MNHNS, CDR2 SASEGT. The CDR3 DNA follows: TGTGCCAGCAGTGACCTACAGGGTCTGGGCTATGGCTACACCTTC. The encoded protein is CASSDLQGLGYGYTF.

This clone was seen a single time. The gene calls are TRBV7-9 and TRBJ2-1; 7 bases line up with TRBD1. Germline V CDR1 and CDR2: SEHNR, FQNEAQ (reference sequence). The J segment lost 7 bases and the V segment lost 5 bases, leaving 5 bases of the junction unmatched. The CDR3 is made up of 13 amino acids. CDR3 sequence: CASSTTGKNEQFF. CDR3 nucleotide sequence: TGTGCCAGCAGCACGACAGGGAAAAATGAGCAGTTCTTC.

This CDR3 is CASSPGSALQETQYF. The CDR3 coding sequence is TGTGCCAGCAGCCCAGGGTCCGCTCTACAAGAGACCCAGTACTTC. This chain connects TRBV7-2 to TRBJ2-5; weak D call: TRBD1 (5 bases). This CDR3 has 15 residues. In germline, CDR1 is SGHTA, CDR2 FQGNSA. The V and J ends lost 5 bases and 2 bases respectively, with 15 bases between them.

The V call is TRBV5-6, the J call TRBJ1-3; possibly TRBD1 for D (6 bases). The ends were cut back, 2 bases at V and 4 bases at J, with 19 bases in the middle. The CDR3 totals 17 residues. Germline CDR1 reads SGHDT; CDR2 reads YYEEEE. This chain's CDR3 is CASSFSTGSTAGNTIYF. Written as DNA, the CDR3 is TGTGCCAGCAGCTTTAGTACAGGGTCCACTGCGGGAAACACCATATATTTT.

This rearrangement joins TRBV5-1 to TRBJ1-2; TRBD1 matches at 8 bases. V dropped 2 bases and J dropped 6; count of bases not matched to a gene: 6. CDR1 and CDR2 from the germline V gene are SGHRS and YFSETQ. The CDR3 consists of 14 residues. The CDR3 here is CASSFYRGRDGYTF. DNA of the CDR3: TGCGCCAGCAGCTTTTACAGGGGGAGAGATGGCTACACCTTC.

The chain uses TRBV10-2 and TRBJ2-1; TRBD1 matches at 11 bases. Germline assignment: CDR1 WSHSY and CDR2 SAAADI. V was clipped by 8 bases and J by 4 bases; unmatched bases: 7. The CDR3 is 15 amino acids. This CDR3 is CASRSGTGGYNEQFF. The CDR3 DNA follows: TGCGCCAGCCGGTCGGGGACAGGGGGGTACAATGAGCAGTTCTTC.